Shown below are 11 T cell receptor beta chains from a single sample sequenced in a study of T cells in Graves' hyperthyroidism and ophthalmopathy. There were TCR beta CDR3 regions amplified from RNA transcripts. An initial round of RT-PCR targeting the TCR CDR3 relied on the HTBI primer set. TCRdb reprocessed the multiplex PCR reads with MiXCR, giving one entry per CDR3 protein. Seen here are fewer than 550,000 distinct CDR3 sequences, 15% to 19% observed once, and the top ten hold 13% to 15%. Input material: blood. These receptors originate from a young woman with Graves' hyperthyroidism.

This clonotype was picked up many times. The chain couples TRBV7-6 to TRBJ2-7, with D possibly matching TRBD1 (6 bases). The germline V gene has CDR1 SGHVS and CDR2 FNYEAQ. Trimming left V 4 bases short and J 1 base short, with 11 bases between. The CDR3 length is 14 residues. CDR3 protein: CASSSAQGSYEQYF. CDR3 DNA: TGTGCCAGCAGCTCCGCTCAGGGGTCCTACGAGCAGTACTTC.

This clonotype has a count of ten or more. This chain joins TRBV7-2 and TRBJ2-4; 10 nucleotides match TRBD2. This CDR3 has 16 residues. Trimming cost V 5 bases and J 1 base; bases outside gene matches: 5. Germline lookup yields CDR1 SGHTA and CDR2 FQGNSA. The CDR3 nucleotides are TGTGCCAGCAGCGAAACTAGCGGGATCGCCAAAAACATTCAGTACTTC. The encoded protein is CASSETSGIAKNIQYF.

The table lists this clonotype with many counts. J is TRBJ1-1 and V is TRBV20-1; maybe TRBD1 (5 bases). CDR1 is DFQATT, CDR2 SNEGSKA, per germline (reference sequence). The CDR3 totals 12 residues. V lost 3 bases, J lost 4 bases, and 9 bases lay in between. As DNA, the CDR3 is TGCAGTGCTAGTGGGGCGAGCACTGAAGCTTTCTTT. It is translated as CSASGASTEAFF.

The gene calls are TRBV4-1 and TRBJ1-2, with a tentative D call TRBD1 (6 bases). CDR3 length equals 13 residues. Per germline, CDR1 MGHRA and CDR2 YSYEKL. V was cut by 1 base and J by 4 bases, with 7 bases left in between. CDR3 in amino acids: CASSQGGAYGYTF. CDR3 nucleotide sequence: TGCGCCAGCAGCCAAGGGGGGGCCTATGGCTACACCTTC.

This clonotype was counted at least ten times. The V and J genes are TRBV7-2 and TRBJ2-4, with 7 bases matching TRBD1. Germline V gene lookup returns CDR1 SGHTA and CDR2 FQGNSA. V dropped 5 bases and J dropped 1; count of bases not matched to a gene: 8. CDR3 length: 16 amino acids. CDR3 residues: CASSRQGTEAKNIQYF. CDR3 sequence (DNA): TGTGCCAGCAGCCGCCAGGGGACAGAGGCCAAAAACATTCAGTACTTC.

In its sample, this clonotype was seen many times. The gene calls are TRBV12-3 or TRBV12-4 and TRBJ2-7; D not certain. This CDR3 spans 14 amino acids. V dropped 4 bases and J dropped 7 bases, with 17 bases sitting between them. CDR3 DNA: TGTGCCAGCAGTTCCCAGGCTAGTAACCCGGAGCAGTACTTC. It specifies CASSSQASNPEQYF.

This clonotype was recorded many times. This chain links TRBV7-9 with TRBJ2-1; TRBD1 matches at 8 bases. V dropped 5 bases and J dropped 5; count of bases not matched to a gene: 11. Germline V CDR1 and CDR2: SEHNR, FQNEAQ (reference sequence). This CDR3 comprises 16 residues. CDR3 bases: TGTGCCAGCAGCCCATGGGGACAGGAGCAAGACAATGAGCAGTTCTTC. Translation: CASSPWGQEQDNEQFF.

This chain links TRBV18 with TRBJ2-1; maybe TRBD2 (6 bases). The germline gives CDR1 KGHSH, CDR2 LQKENI. The CDR3 has 16 amino acids. Trimming left V 3 bases short and J 7 bases short, with 19 bases between. The CDR3 loop reads CASSPGLPPIGNEQFF. DNA of the CDR3: TGTGCCAGCTCACCGGGACTCCCCCCAATAGGGAATGAGCAGTTCTTC.

This clonotype was detected only a few times. The rearrangement uses TRBV28 and TRBJ1-6; D ambiguous. V shed 4 bases and J shed 9 bases, with 16 bases lying between them. The germline V gene has CDR1 MDHEN and CDR2 SYDVKM. The CDR3 is made up of 15 amino acids. CDR3 in DNA: TGTGCCAGCAGTTCCCGTCGGCCGGAGGCTTCACCCCTCCACTTT. Protein product: CASSSRRPEASPLHF.

In DNA form, the CDR3 reads TGTGCCAGCAGCTTCCTGGGGGTTTCAGGTTATGGCTACACCTTC. The encoded protein is CASSFLGVSGYGYTF. The gene calls are TRBV7-2 and TRBJ1-2, with a possible D match to TRBD1 (5 bases). V was trimmed by 3 bases and J by 5 bases, leaving 16 bases between them. The CDR3 runs 15 residues. Germline V gives CDR1 SGHTA, CDR2 FQGNSA.

J is TRBJ2-2 and V is TRBV6-2 or TRBV6-3; TRBD2 might be the D (6 bases). V was clipped by 5 bases and J by 2 bases, with 15 bases between them. The CDR3 totals 16 residues. Germline assignment: CDR1 MNHEY and CDR2 SVGEGT. The CDR3 loop is CASSDPAGTNTGELFF. The CDR3 region has the DNA TGTGCCAGCAGTGACCCGGCGGGGACCAACACCGGGGAGCTGTTTTTT.